This T cell receptor beta chain was sequenced during a study of control samples from healthy donors and cancer patients. Clones were read by immunoSEQ multiplex PCR, and TCRdb kept only the in-frame ones, dropping some. The data contain around 130,000 clones, just under 90% of them singletons. The CDR3 contains 13 residues. The V end lost 1 base, the J end lost 9 bases, and 7 bases lay between the germline ends. The chain employs TRBV12-3 or TRBV12-4 and TRBJ1-6; D is undetermined. This TCR was recovered from a man aged 50-59 years with head and neck cancer. Sequencing used PBMCs. The CDR3 coding sequence is TGTGCCAGCAGTTTAGATGGGTTTTCACCCCTCCACTTT. This sequence encodes CASSLDGFSPLHF.